The rows below give T cell receptor beta chains drawn from one sample of a study of human T cells and chemical hapten exposure. TCRdb called the RACE reads again in MiXCR, with one record for every CDR3 protein. The repertoire includes around 62,000 distinct CDR3 sequences, 5.5% to 7.5% of them detected once, and approximately 1.7% sits in the top ten. Material: whole blood, obtained in connection with sensitization to the hapten diphenylcyclopropenone (DPC). Receptor source: a woman aged 25 to 39 with alopecia areata. Some clones in this sample may be carry-over from other donors' samples. Each CDR3 is given with its conserved first and last residue. A D gene is named only where the DNA matches it firmly. The size entry is marked missing in some rows and otherwise reads once, few, many or a size class.

J	D	length	size	V	CDR3	DNA
TRBJ2-5	TRBD1	15	-	TRBV12-3/TRBV12-4	CASSSTTGALETQYF	TGTGCCAGCAGTTCTACTACAGGGGCGCTGGAGACCCAGTACTTC
TRBJ1-2	TRBD1	15	once	TRBV5-6	CASRGTGRGGYGYTF	TGTGCCAGCAGGGGGACAGGACGAGGAGGCTATGGCTACACCTTC
TRBJ1-1	-	13	many	TRBV20-1	CSANFGGRSEAFF	TGCAGTGCGAATTTCGGCGGAAGGTCTGAAGCTTTCTTT
TRBJ1-1	-	13	many	TRBV15	CATSRNSQLRAFF	TGTGCCACCAGCAGGAATTCACAGCTACGAGCTTTCTTT
TRBJ1-6	TRBD1	16	many	TRBV5-1	CASSLGQGAADSPLHF	TGCGCCAGCAGCCTGGGACAGGGGGCGGCGGATTCACCCCTCCACTTT
TRBJ2-1	TRBD1	18	once	TRBV15	CATSRLRGQGAGYNEQFF	TGTGCCACCAGCAGACTTCGCGGACAGGGGGCGGGCTACAATGAGCAGTTCTTC
TRBJ2-1	-	10	many	TRBV5-1	CASSGQAQFF	TGCGCCAGCAGTGGGCAAGCTCAGTTCTTC
TRBJ2-3	-	17	once	TRBV4-2	CASSQDHRAGSTDTQYF	TGTGCCAGCAGCCAAGATCACCGGGCTGGTAGCACAGATACGCAGTATTTT
TRBJ1-3	-	16	few	TRBV15	CATSRDLQYSGNTIYF	TGTGCCACCAGCAGAGACCTTCAATATTCTGGAAACACCATATATTTT
TRBJ1-1	-	13	many	TRBV10-3	CAIKAGEDTEAFF	TGTGCCATCAAGGCCGGGGAGGACACTGAAGCTTTCTTT
TRBJ1-4	-	13	few	TRBV19	CAASAAVNEKLFF	TGTGCCGCCTCGGCAGCTGTGAATGAAAAACTGTTTTTT
TRBJ1-5	-	15	many	TRBV30	CAWSVRGYSNQPQHF	TGTGCCTGGAGTGTACGTGGGTATAGCAATCAGCCCCAGCATTTT
TRBJ2-7	-	15	many	TRBV18	CASSPNPLSSYEQYF	TGTGCCAGCTCCCCGAACCCCCTGAGCTCCTACGAGCAGTACTTC
TRBJ2-3	TRBD2	15	medium-sized	TRBV20-1	CSAKGLAGDTDTQYF	TGCAGTGCTAAAGGACTAGCGGGAGACACAGATACGCAGTATTTT
TRBJ1-1	-	15	many	TRBV3-1	CASSQEGAAPNEAFF	TGTGCCAGCAGCCAAGAGGGCGCCGCACCTAATGAAGCTTTCTTT
TRBJ1-3	TRBD1	16	many	TRBV20-1	CSARVSRQGSGNTIYF	TGCAGTGCTAGAGTTTCACGACAGGGCTCTGGAAACACCATATATTTT
TRBJ1-6	-	18	-	TRBV7-8	CANSSRDLQSSYNSPLHF	TGTGCCAACAGCTCACGGGACCTCCAAAGCTCCTATAATTCACCCCTCCACTTT
TRBJ1-1	-	12	many	TRBV14	CASSPGNTEAFF	TGTGCCAGCAGCCCAGGGAACACTGAAGCTTTCTTT
TRBJ2-2	-	11	many	TRBV7-9	CASSSYGELFF	TGTGCCAGCAGCTCCTACGGGGAGCTGTTTTTT
TRBJ2-1	-	16	-	TRBV18	CASSPGGAGLYNEQFF	TGTGCCAGCTCACCAGGCGGTGCGGGCCTTTACAATGAGCAGTTCTTC
TRBJ2-3	-	14	few	TRBV14	CASSEAQETDTQYF	TGTGCCAGCAGCGAGGCGCAAGAGACAGATACGCAGTATTTT
TRBJ2-3	TRBD1	16	many	TRBV5-5	CASSLGTGVLADTQYF	TGTGCCAGCAGCTTGGGGACAGGGGTATTGGCAGATACGCAGTATTTT
TRBJ2-2	-	14	many	TRBV25-1	CASSEYRDTGELFF	TGTGCCAGCAGTGAATATAGGGACACCGGGGAGCTGTTTTTT
TRBJ2-7	-	16	many	TRBV13	CASSLVGNLLSYEQYF	TGTGCCAGCAGCTTAGTCGGTAACCTCTTGTCCTACGAGCAGTACTTC
TRBJ2-3	-	13	many	TRBV20-1	CSAQRRLTDTQYF	TGCAGCGCCCAACGGCGACTCACAGATACGCAGTATTTT
TRBJ1-1	-	16	-	TRBV7-3	CASSFGGSLGNTEAFF	TGTGCCAGCAGCTTTGGAGGCAGCCTAGGGAACACTGAAGCTTTCTTT
TRBJ1-5	-	17	many	TRBV21-1	CASSKNDRVLPNQPQHF	TGTGCCAGCAGCAAAAACGATCGGGTCCTGCCCAATCAGCCCCAGCATTTT
TRBJ1-1	-	11	many	TRBV6-1	CATRSNTEAFF	TGTGCCACCCGATCGAACACTGAAGCTTTCTTT
TRBJ2-2	-	14	many	TRBV7-3	CASSTGFGTGELFF	TGTGCCAGCAGTACAGGGTTTGGAACCGGGGAGCTGTTTTTT
TRBJ2-1	-	16	many	TRBV7-2	CASSLSRGLGYNEQFF	TGTGCCAGCAGCTTAAGCCGGGGTTTAGGGTACAATGAGCAGTTCTTC
TRBJ2-7	-	14	many	TRBV6-6	CASSYSQGGHEQYF	TGTGCCAGCAGTTACTCCCAGGGGGGCCACGAGCAGTACTTC
TRBJ1-1	-	14	few	TRBV5-1	CASSSQPGTHEAFF	TGCGCCAGCAGCAGCCAGCCGGGGACCCATGAAGCTTTCTTT
TRBJ2-3	-	16	many	TRBV18	CASSPPAGLGRDTQYF	TGTGCCAGCTCACCACCAGCGGGCTTGGGCCGAGATACGCAGTATTTT
TRBJ1-1	-	14	many	TRBV3-1	CASSPQAKNTEAFF	TGTGCCAGCAGCCCCCAAGCGAAAAACACTGAAGCTTTCTTT
TRBJ1-4	TRBD1	13	many	TRBV29-1	CSVGQGASEKLFF	TGCAGCGTTGGACAGGGGGCAAGTGAAAAACTGTTTTTT
TRBJ2-1	TRBD2	16	many	TRBV2	CASSDSSSGDYNEQFF	TGTGCCAGCAGTGACAGTTCAAGCGGGGACTACAATGAGCAGTTCTTC
TRBJ1-1	-	15	many	TRBV12-5	CASGVDGKWGTEAFF	TGTGCTAGTGGTGTGGACGGCAAATGGGGGACTGAAGCTTTCTTT
TRBJ1-6	-	14	many	TRBV5-1	CASKLGTYNSPLHF	TGCGCCAGCAAGCTCGGGACCTATAATTCACCCCTCCACTTT
TRBJ1-5	TRBD1	14	many	TRBV20-1	CSASTGASNQPQHF	TGCAGTGCTAGCACAGGGGCCAGCAATCAGCCCCAGCATTTT
TRBJ2-2	-	20	many	TRBV21-1	CASSKVGPTRAGGPTGELFF	TGTGCCAGCAGCAAAGTCGGGCCGACGAGGGCGGGGGGGCCAACCGGGGAGCTGTTTTTT
TRBJ1-1	-	16	-	TRBV4-2	CASSQDLRAVATEAFF	TGTGCCAGCAGCCAAGATCTAAGGGCGGTAGCCACTGAAGCTTTCTTT
TRBJ1-4	-	14	few	TRBV20-1	CSASGATPNEKLFF	TGCAGTGCTAGTGGGGCGACCCCCAATGAAAAACTGTTTTTT
TRBJ1-2	-	13	many	TRBV2	CASSVSGNYGYTF	TGTGCCAGCAGTGTATCAGGGAACTATGGCTACACCTTC
TRBJ2-1	TRBD1	13	-	TRBV30	CAWGPGQGLEQFF	TGTGCCTGGGGTCCTGGACAGGGCTTGGAGCAGTTCTTC
TRBJ2-1	TRBD1	15	many	TRBV20-1	CSAENRDRLYNEQFF	TGCAGTGCTGAAAACCGGGACAGACTCTACAATGAGCAGTTCTTC
TRBJ2-2	-	17	many	TRBV12-3/TRBV12-4	CASSLGGRALGPGELFF	TGTGCCAGCAGTTTAGGGGGCCGGGCTCTGGGTCCCGGGGAGCTGTTTTTT
TRBJ1-2	-	12	many	TRBV20-1	CSARVWTDGYTF	TGCAGTGCTAGAGTCTGGACAGATGGCTACACCTTC
TRBJ1-5	-	15	many	TRBV20-1	CSASRRPDSNQPQHF	TGCAGTGCTAGTCGGAGGCCGGATAGCAATCAGCCCCAGCATTTT
TRBJ1-6	-	16	-	TRBV27	CASSLTPERKNSPLHF	TGTGCCAGCAGTCTTACCCCGGAGAGGAAGAATTCACCCCTCCACTTT
TRBJ2-3	-	12	many	TRBV7-9	CASSLADRTQYF	TGTGCCAGCAGCTTAGCTGACCGTACGCAGTATTTT
TRBJ1-1	-	14	few	TRBV7-2	CASSLRGAYTEAFF	TGTGCCAGCAGCTTACGGGGGGCGTACACTGAAGCTTTCTTT